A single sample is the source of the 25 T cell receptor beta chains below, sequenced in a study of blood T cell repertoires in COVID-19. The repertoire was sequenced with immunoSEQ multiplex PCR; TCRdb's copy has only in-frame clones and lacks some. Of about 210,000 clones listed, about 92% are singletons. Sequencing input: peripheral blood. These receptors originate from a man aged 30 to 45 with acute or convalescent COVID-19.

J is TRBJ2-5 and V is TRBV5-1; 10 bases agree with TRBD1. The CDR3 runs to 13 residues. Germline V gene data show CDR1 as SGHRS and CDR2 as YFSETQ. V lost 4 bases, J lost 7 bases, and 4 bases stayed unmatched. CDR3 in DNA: TGCGCCAGCAGCGATCGGGACAGGGGGACCCAGTACTTC. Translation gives CASSDRDRGTQYF.

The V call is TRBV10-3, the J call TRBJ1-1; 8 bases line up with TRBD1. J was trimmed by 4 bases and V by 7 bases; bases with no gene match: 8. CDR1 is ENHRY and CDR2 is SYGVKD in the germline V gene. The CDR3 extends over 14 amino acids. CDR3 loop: CAITQGQGGTEAFF. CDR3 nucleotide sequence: TGTGCCATCACCCAAGGACAGGGCGGCACTGAAGCTTTCTTT.

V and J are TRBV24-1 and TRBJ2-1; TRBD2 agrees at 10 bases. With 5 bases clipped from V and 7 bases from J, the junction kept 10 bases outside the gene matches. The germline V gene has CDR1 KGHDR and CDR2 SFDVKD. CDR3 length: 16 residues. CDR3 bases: TGTGCCACCAGTGCTCTAGCGGGAGACCCCTGGAATGAGCAGTTCTTC. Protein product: CATSALAGDPWNEQFF.

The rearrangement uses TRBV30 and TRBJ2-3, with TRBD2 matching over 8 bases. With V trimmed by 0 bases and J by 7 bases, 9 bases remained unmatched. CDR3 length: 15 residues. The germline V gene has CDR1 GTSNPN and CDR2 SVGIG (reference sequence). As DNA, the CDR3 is TGTGCCTGGAGTGTGGGACTAGGGGTGATGAATACGCAGTATTTT. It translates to CAWSVGLGVMNTQYF. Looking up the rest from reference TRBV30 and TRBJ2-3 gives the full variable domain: SQTIHQWPATLVQPVGSPLSLECTVEGTSNPNLYWYRQAAGRGLQLLFYSVGIGQISSEVPQNLSASRPQDRQFILSSKKLLLSDSGFYLCAWSVGLGVMNTQYFGPGTRLTVL.

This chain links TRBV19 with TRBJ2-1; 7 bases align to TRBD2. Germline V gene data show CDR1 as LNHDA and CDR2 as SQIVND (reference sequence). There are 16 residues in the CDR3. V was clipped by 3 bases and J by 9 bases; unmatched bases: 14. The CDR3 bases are TGTGCCAGTAGTATTGGGCGGGGGAGCCTCGGGGGTGAGCAGTTCTTC. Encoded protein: CASSIGRGSLGGEQFF.

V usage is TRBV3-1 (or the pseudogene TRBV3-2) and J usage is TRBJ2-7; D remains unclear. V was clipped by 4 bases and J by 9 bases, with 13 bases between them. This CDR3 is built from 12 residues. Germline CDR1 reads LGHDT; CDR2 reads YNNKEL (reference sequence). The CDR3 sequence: CASSLTKHRQYF. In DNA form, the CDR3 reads TGTGCCAGCAGCCTTACTAAACATAGGCAGTACTTC.

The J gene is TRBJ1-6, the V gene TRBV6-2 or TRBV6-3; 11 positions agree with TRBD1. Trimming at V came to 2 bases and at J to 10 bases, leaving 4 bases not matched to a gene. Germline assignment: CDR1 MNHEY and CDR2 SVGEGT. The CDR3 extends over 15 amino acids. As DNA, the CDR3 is TGTGCCAGCAGTTACCTGGACAGGGGGCACTCACCCCTCCACTTT. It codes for CASSYLDRGHSPLHF.

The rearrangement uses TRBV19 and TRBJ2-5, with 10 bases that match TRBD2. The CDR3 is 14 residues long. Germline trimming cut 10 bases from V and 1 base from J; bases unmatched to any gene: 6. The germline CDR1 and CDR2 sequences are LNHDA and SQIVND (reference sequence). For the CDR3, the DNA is TGTGCCACGAAAGCGGGGGGGCCCCAAGAGACCCAGTACTTC. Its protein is CATKAGGPQETQYF.

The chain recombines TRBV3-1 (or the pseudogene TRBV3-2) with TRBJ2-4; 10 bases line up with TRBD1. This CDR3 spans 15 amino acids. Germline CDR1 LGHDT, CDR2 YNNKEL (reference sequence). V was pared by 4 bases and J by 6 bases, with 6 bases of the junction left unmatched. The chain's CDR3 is CASSPRDRGANIQYF. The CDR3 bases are TGTGCCAGCAGCCCCCGGGACAGGGGTGCAAACATTCAGTACTTC.

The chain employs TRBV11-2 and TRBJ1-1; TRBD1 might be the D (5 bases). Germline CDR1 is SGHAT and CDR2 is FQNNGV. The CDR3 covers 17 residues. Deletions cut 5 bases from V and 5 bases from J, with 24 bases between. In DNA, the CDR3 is TGTGCCAGCAGCCCACGTGGGGTAACAGGCCTGAGAACTGAAGCTTTCTTT. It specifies CASSPRGVTGLRTEAFF.

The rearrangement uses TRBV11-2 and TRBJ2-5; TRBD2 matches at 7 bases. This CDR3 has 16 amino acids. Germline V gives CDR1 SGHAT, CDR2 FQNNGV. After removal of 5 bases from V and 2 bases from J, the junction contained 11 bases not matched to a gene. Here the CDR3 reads CASSLPWGGEQETQYF. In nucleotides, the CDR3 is TGTGCCAGCAGCCTACCGTGGGGGGGTGAACAAGAGACCCAGTACTTC.

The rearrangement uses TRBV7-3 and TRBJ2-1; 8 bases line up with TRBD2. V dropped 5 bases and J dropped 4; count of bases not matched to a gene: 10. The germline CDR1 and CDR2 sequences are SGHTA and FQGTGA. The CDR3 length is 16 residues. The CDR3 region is CASSPGRGGEYNEQFF. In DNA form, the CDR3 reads TGTGCCAGCAGCCCCGGTCGGGGGGGAGAATACAATGAGCAGTTCTTC.

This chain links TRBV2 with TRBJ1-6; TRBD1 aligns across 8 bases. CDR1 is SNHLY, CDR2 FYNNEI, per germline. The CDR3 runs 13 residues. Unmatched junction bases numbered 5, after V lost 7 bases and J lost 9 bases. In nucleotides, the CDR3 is TGTGCCAGCATGGAGACAGGGGCTTCACCCCTCCACTTT. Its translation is CASMETGASPLHF. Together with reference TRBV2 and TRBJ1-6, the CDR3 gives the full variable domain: EPEVTQTPSHQVTQMGQEVILRCVPISNHLYFYWYRQILGQKVEFLVSFYNNEISEKSEIFDDQFSVERPDGSNFTLKIRSTKLEDSAMYFCASMETGASPLHFGNGTRLTVT.

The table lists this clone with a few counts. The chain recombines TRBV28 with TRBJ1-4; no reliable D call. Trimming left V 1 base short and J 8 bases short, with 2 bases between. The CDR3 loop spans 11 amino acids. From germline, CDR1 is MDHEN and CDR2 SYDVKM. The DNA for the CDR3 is TGTGCCAGCAGTTTATTAGAAAAACTGTTTTTT. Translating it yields CASSLLEKLFF. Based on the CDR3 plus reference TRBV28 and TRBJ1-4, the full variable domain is DVKVTQSSRYLVKRTGEKVFLECVQDMDHENMFWYRQDPGLGLRLIYFSYDVKMKEKGDIPEGYSVSREKKERFSLILESASTNQTSMYLCASSLLEKLFFGSGTQLSVL.

CDR3 coding DNA: TGTGCCACCAGTGGTAGGGGGGGGAATGGCTACACCTTC. Translating gives CATSGRGGNGYTF. This chain connects TRBV24-1 to TRBJ1-2; tentatively, D is TRBD1 (6 bases). Looked up from germline, CDR1 is KGHDR and CDR2 is SFDVKD. Between the trimmed V and J ends, which lost 5 bases and 6 bases, there was a span of 12 bases. The CDR3 has 13 amino acids.

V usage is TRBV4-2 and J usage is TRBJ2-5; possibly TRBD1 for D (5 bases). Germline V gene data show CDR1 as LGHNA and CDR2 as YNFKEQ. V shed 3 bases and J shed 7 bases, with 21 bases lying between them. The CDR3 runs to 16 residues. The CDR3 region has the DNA TGTGCCAGCAGCCACCTGGAGAAGGGTGTCCAGGGGACCCAGTACTTC. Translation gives CASSHLEKGVQGTQYF.

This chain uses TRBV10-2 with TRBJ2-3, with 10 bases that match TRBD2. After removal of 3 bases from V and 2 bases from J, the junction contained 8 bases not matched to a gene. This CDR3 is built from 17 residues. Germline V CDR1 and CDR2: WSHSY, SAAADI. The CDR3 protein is CASSDPKLAGYTDTQYF. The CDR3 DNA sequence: TGCGCCAGCAGTGACCCCAAACTAGCGGGGTACACAGATACGCAGTATTTT.

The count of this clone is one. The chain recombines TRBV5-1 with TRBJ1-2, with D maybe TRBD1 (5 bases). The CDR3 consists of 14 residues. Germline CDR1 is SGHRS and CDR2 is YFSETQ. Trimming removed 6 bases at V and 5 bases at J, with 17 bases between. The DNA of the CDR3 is TGCGCCAGCAAGGTGGACGTGGGGGGATATGGCTACACCTTC. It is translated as CASKVDVGGYGYTF.

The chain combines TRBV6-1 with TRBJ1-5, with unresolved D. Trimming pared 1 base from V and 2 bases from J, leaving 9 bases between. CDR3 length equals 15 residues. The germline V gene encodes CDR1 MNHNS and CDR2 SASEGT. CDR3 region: CASSEGQVRNQPQHF. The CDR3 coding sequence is TGTGCCAGCAGTGAAGGCCAGGTACGCAATCAGCCCCAGCATTTT.

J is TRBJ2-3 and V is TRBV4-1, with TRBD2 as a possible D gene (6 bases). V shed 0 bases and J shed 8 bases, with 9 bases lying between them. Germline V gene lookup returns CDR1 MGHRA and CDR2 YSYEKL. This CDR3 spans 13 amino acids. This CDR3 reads CASSQEGGVTQYF. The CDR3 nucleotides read TGCGCCAGCAGCCAAGAGGGGGGAGTTACGCAGTATTTT.

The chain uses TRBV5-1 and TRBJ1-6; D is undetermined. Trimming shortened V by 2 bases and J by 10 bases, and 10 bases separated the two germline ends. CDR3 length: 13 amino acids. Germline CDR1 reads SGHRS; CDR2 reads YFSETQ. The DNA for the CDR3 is TGCGCCAGCAGCTTTGGGGAGGGATCACCCCTCCACTTT. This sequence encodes CASSFGEGSPLHF.

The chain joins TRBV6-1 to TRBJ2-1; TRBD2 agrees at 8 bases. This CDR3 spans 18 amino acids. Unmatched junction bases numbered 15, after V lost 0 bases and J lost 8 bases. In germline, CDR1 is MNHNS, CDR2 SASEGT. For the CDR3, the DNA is TGTGCCAGCAGTGAAGCGTTGGGGCTAGCGGGTTTAAGCTATGAGCAGTTCTTC. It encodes CASSEALGLAGLSYEQFF.

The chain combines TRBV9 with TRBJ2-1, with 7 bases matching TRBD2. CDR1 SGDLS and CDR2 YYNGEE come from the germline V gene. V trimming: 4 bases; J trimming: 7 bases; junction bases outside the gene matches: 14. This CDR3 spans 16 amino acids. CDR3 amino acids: CASSTRFGVGGNEQFF. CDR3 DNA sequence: TGTGCCAGCAGCACCCGTTTTGGTGTGGGGGGGAATGAGCAGTTCTTC.

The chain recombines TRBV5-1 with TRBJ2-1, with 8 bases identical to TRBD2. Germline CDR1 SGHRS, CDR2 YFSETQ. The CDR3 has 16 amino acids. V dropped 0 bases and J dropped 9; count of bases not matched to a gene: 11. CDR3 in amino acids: CASSLEGAGVYGEQFF. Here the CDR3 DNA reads TGCGCCAGCAGCTTGGAAGGAGCGGGAGTGTACGGTGAGCAGTTCTTC.

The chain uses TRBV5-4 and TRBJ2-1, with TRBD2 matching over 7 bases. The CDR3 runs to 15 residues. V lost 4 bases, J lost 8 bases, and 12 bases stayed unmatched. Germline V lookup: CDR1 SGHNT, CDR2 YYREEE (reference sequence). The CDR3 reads CASSLGTTSFDEQFF. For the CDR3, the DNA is TGTGCCAGCAGCCTCGGGACTACCTCCTTCGATGAGCAGTTCTTC.